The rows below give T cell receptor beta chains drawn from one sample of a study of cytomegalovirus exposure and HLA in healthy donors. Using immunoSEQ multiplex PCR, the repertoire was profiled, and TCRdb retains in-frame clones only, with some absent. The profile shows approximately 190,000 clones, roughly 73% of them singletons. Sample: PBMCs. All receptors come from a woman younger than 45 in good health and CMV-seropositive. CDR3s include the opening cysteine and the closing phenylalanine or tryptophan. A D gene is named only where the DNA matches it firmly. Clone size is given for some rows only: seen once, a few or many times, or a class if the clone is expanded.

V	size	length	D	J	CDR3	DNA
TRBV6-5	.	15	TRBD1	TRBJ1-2	CASTVTGGTGYGYTF	TGTGCCAGCACCGTGACAGGGGGCACTGGCTATGGCTACACCTTC
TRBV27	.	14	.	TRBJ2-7	CASQKLAEPYEQYF	TGTGCCAGCCAAAAACTAGCAGAACCCTACGAGCAGTACTTC
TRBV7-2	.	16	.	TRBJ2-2	CASSPNPREITGELFF	TGTGCCAGCAGCCCAAATCCCAGGGAAATCACCGGGGAGCTGTTTTTT
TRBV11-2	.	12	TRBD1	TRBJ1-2	CASSRDRAGYTF	TGTGCCAGCAGCCGGGACAGGGCCGGCTACACCTTC
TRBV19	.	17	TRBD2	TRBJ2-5	CASSTGLAGGRQETQYF	TGTGCCAGTAGTACGGGACTAGCGGGGGGGCGGCAAGAGACCCAGTACTTC
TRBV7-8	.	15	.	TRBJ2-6	CASSPRFSGANVLTF	TGTGCCAGCAGCCCTCGGTTCTCTGGGGCCAACGTCCTGACTTTC
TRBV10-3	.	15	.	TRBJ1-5	CAISETGLHNQPQHF	TGTGCCATCAGTGAGACGGGTTTACACAATCAGCCCCAGCATTTT
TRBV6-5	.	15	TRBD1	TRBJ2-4	CASSPGTGFINIQYF	TGTGCCAGCAGTCCAGGGACAGGGTTCATCAACATTCAGTACTTC
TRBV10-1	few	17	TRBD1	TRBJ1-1	CASSDRQGRTTNTEAFF	TGCGCCAGCAGTGACCGACAGGGACGAACTACGAACACTGAAGCTTTCTTT
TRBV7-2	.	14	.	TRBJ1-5	CASSPGGINQPQHF	TGTGCCAGCAGCCCCGGGGGAATCAATCAGCCCCAGCATTTT
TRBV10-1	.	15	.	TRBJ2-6	CASSYQGTGANVLTF	TGCGCCAGCAGTTACCAGGGAACCGGGGCCAACGTCCTGACTTTC
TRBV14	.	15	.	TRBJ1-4	CASSLPGGAAGKLFF	TGTGCCAGCAGCCTTCCGGGGGGGGCCGCAGGAAAACTGTTTTTT
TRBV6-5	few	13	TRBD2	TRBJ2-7	CASRMTSDYEQYF	TGTGCCAGCAGGATGACTAGCGACTACGAGCAGTACTTC
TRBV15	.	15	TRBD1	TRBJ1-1	CATSRQTGAPGSAFF	TGTGCCACCAGCAGACAAACAGGGGCCCCGGGCAGCGCTTTCTTT
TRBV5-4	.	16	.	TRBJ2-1	CASSLGGQGGRNEQFF	TGTGCCAGCAGCTTAGGGGGGCAGGGGGGTCGGAATGAGCAGTTCTTC
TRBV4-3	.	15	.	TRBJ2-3	CASSQERGYPDTQYF	TGCGCCAGCAGCCAAGAAAGGGGATATCCAGATACGCAGTATTTT
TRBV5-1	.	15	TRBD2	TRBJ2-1	CASSPGTSGYNEQFF	TGCGCCAGCAGCCCAGGGACTAGCGGTTACAATGAGCAGTTCTTC
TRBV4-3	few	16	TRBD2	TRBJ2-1	CASSQGSAGGYNEQFF	TGCGCCAGCAGCCAAGGGTCCGCGGGGGGTTACAATGAGCAGTTCTTC
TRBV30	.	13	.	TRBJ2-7	CAWRMDKSYEQYF	TGTGCCTGGAGGATGGACAAAAGCTACGAGCAGTACTTC
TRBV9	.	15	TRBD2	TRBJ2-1	CASSAAGSSYNEQFF	TGTGCCAGCAGCGCAGCGGGGAGCTCCTACAATGAGCAGTTCTTC
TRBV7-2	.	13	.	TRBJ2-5	CASSLVGAETQYF	TGTGCCAGCAGCTTAGTGGGCGCGGAGACCCAGTACTTC
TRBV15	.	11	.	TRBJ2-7	CATSRDSEQYF	TGTGCCACCAGCAGAGATTCGGAGCAGTACTTC
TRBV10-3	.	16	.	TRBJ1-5	CAISESLGQGNQPQHF	TGTGCCATCAGTGAGTCATTGGGGCAGGGCAATCAGCCCCAGCATTTT
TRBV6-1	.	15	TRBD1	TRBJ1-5	CASSVQGAGNQPQHF	TGTGCCAGCAGTGTCCAGGGGGCGGGGAATCAGCCCCAGCATTTT
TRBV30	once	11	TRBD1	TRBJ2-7	CAWSEGAGQYF	TGTGCCTGGAGCGAGGGGGCCGGGCAGTACTTC
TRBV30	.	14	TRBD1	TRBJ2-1	CAWKGGQYNNEQFF	TGTGCCTGGAAAGGGGGACAGTATAACAATGAGCAGTTCTTC
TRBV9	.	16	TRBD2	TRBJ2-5	CASSVASGGFQGTQYF	TGTGCCAGCAGCGTAGCCAGCGGGGGGTTTCAGGGGACCCAGTACTTC
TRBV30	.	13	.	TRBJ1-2	CAWSVQRSGGYTF	TGTGCCTGGAGTGTCCAGAGGTCCGGGGGCTACACCTTC
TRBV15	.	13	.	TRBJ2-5	CATSRGGRETQYF	TGTGCCACCAGCAGAGGTGGGAGAGAGACCCAGTACTTC
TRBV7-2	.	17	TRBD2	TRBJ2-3	CASSAPGLAGVGDTQYF	TGTGCCAGCAGCGCCCCAGGACTAGCGGGGGTAGGAGATACGCAGTATTTT
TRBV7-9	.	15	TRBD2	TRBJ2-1	CASIPSGRDYNEQFF	TGTGCCAGCATCCCATCCGGGAGGGACTACAATGAGCAGTTCTTC
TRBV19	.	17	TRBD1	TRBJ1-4	CASRELTGGRTNEKLFF	TGTGCCAGCCGGGAACTAACAGGGGGCAGAACTAATGAAAAACTGTTTTTT
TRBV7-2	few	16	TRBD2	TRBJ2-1	CASSSVAGGHTREQFF	TGTGCCAGCAGCTCGGTAGCGGGGGGGCACACCCGAGAGCAGTTCTTC
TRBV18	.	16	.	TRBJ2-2	CASSPFSGADTGELFF	TGTGCCAGCTCACCATTTTCAGGGGCTGACACCGGGGAGCTGTTTTTT
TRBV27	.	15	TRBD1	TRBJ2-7	CASSPLQGGTYEQYF	TGTGCCAGCAGTCCCTTACAGGGGGGAACCTACGAGCAGTACTTC
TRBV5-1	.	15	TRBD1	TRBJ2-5	CASSITGGSQETQYF	TGCGCCAGCAGCATAACAGGGGGGTCCCAAGAGACCCAGTACTTC
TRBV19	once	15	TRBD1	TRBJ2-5	CASDKGTGRQETQYF	TGTGCCAGTGACAAGGGGACAGGGAGGCAAGAGACCCAGTACTTC
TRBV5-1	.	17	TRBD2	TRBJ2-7	CASSLAPGSGSSYEQYF	TGCGCCAGCAGCTTGGCCCCGGGAAGCGGGAGCTCCTACGAGCAGTACTTC
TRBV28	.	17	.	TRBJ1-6	CASRSLGGGFYNSPLHF	TGTGCCAGCAGATCCCTGGGGGGAGGGTTCTATAATTCACCCCTCCACTTT
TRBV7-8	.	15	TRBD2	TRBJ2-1	CASSSGTSSYNEQFF	TGTGCCAGCAGCTCTGGGACTAGCTCCTACAATGAGCAGTTCTTC
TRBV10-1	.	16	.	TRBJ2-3	CASSGPVGLITDTQYF	TGCGCCAGCAGTGGACCGGTGGGACTTATCACAGATACGCAGTATTTT
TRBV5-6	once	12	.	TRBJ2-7	CASSLAPGEQYF	TGTGCCAGCAGCTTGGCGCCAGGCGAGCAGTACTTC